These T cell receptor beta chains were read from a single sample in a study of shared clonotypes between healthy human individuals. Sequencing used immunoSEQ multiplex PCR; TCRdb keeps in-frame clones, though not all of them. Among about 870,000 clones listed, about 92% were seen once. Sample: naive CD8+ T cells sorted from blood. The receptors were gathered from a man between 25 and 39 years old in good health. The CDR3 runs from the conserved cysteine through the conserved F or W. The D gene is left open where the match is weak. The listing skips clone size in some rows; elsewhere it reads once, few, many or a size class.

TRBV19,.,TRBJ2-1,.,TGTGCCACCGCCGGGACATTTTACAATGAGCAGTTCTTC,CATAGTFYNEQFF
TRBV27,.,TRBJ1-2,.,TGTGCCAGCAGTTTAGGCAGCCTCTATGGCTACACCTTC,CASSLGSLYGYTF
TRBV9,.,TRBJ2-5,.,TGTGCCAGCAGCGTAGTGTCAGGGGCTGAGACCCAGTACTTC,CASSVVSGAETQYF
TRBV27,.,TRBJ2-1,.,TGTGCCAGCAGTCCTCAGGGACTTCTTGCGGACAATGAGCAGTTCTTC,CASSPQGLLADNEQFF
TRBV2,TRBD2,TRBJ2-3,.,TGTGCCAGCAGTGAATCCTTTGGCGGGGGAGGTACGCAGTATTTT,CASSESFGGGGTQYF
TRBV2,.,TRBJ2-1,.,TGTGCCAGCAGTTACCGGACCGGCTTGGTGCAAGGATACAATGAGCAGTTCTTC,CASSYRTGLVQGYNEQFF
TRBV27,TRBD1,TRBJ2-7,.,TGTGCCAGCAGCCAACTGACAGGGGGTATATCCTACGAGCAGTACTTC,CASSQLTGGISYEQYF
TRBV28,.,TRBJ2-7,.,TGTGCATCGACAGGCTTGGCCTACGAGCAGTACTTC,CASTGLAYEQYF
TRBV10-2,TRBD2,TRBJ2-1,.,TGCGCCAGCAGTGCAAGGACTAGCGGCTACAATGAGCAGTTCTTC,CASSARTSGYNEQFF
TRBV18,.,TRBJ2-5,.,TGTGCCAGCTCACCCCCCCCCGGCGTAACTAGCCAAGAGACCCAGTACTTC,CASSPPPGVTSQETQYF
TRBV4-1,TRBD2,TRBJ2-1,.,TGCGCCAGCAGCCGACTAGCGGGAGTTGGCAATGAGCAGTTCTTC,CASSRLAGVGNEQFF
TRBV7-9,TRBD2,TRBJ2-2,.,TGTGCCGGACTACAAGGGGGACTAGCCGAAGTCACCGGGGAGCTGTTTTTT,CAGLQGGLAEVTGELFF
TRBV4-1,TRBD1,TRBJ1-2,.,TGCGCCAGCAGCCTAAGGGTGTCCCAGGGGGTATCTAGCTATGGCTACACCTTC,CASSLRVSQGVSSYGYTF
TRBV9,.,TRBJ2-5,.,TGTGCCAGCAGCGCTATCGGCGAGACCCAGTACTTC,CASSAIGETQYF
TRBV28,.,TRBJ1-5,.,TGTGCCAGCAGCCCCCGCGGGAGGGAAGATCAGCCCCAGCATTTT,CASSPRGREDQPQHF
TRBV28,TRBD2,TRBJ2-7,.,TGTGCCAGCAGTAGGACTAGCAAGTCGTACGAGCAGTACTTC,CASSRTSKSYEQYF
TRBV18,TRBD1,TRBJ2-7,.,TGTGCCAGCTCACCAAATCTTGGGACAGGGGTCGGCGAGCAGTACTTC,CASSPNLGTGVGEQYF
TRBV19,.,TRBJ2-1,.,TGTGCCAGCCGGGATATCTGGGACAATGAGCAGTTCTTC,CASRDIWDNEQFF
TRBV5-4,TRBD1,TRBJ2-2,.,TGTGCCAGCAGCTTGACAGGGGCCGGGGAGCTGTTTTTT,CASSLTGAGELFF
TRBV11-1,.,TRBJ2-1,.,TGTGCCAGCAGCTTGTGGGAATACAATGAGCAGTTCTTC,CASSLWEYNEQFF
TRBV6-6,.,TRBJ1-1,.,TGTGCCAGTGGGGGGCAGGGCTCTGAAGCTTTCTTT,CASGGQGSEAFF
TRBV10-3,TRBD1,TRBJ2-2,once,TGTGCCATCAGTTCGGGACAGACACCGAACACCGGGGAGCTGTTTTTT,CAISSGQTPNTGELFF
TRBV5-4,.,TRBJ2-5,once,TGTGCCAGCAGCTTGGTTCCTAGCGTGGGAGAGACCCAGTACTTC,CASSLVPSVGETQYF
TRBV7-8,.,TRBJ2-3,many,TGTGCCAGCAGCCCCGCCACGGCCGCCCACACAGATACGCAGTATTTT,CASSPATAAHTDTQYF
TRBV5-6,TRBD2,TRBJ2-7,.,TGTGCCAGCAGCTCTGGGACTAGCGGACCCTACGAGCAGTACTTC,CASSSGTSGPYEQYF
TRBV11-2,TRBD1,TRBJ1-5,.,TGTGCCAGCAGTTACACAGGGGGCTTAGGGCAGCCCCAGCATTTT,CASSYTGGLGQPQHF
TRBV5-5,.,TRBJ1-2,.,TGTGCCAGCAGCTCCTCTTCATCTCACAGGGTTGATCATGGCTACACCTTC,CASSSSSSHRVDHGYTF
TRBV25-1,.,TRBJ1-1,.,TGTGCCAGCCGACAGCTCATGAACACTGAAGCTTTCTTT,CASRQLMNTEAFF
TRBV4-1,.,TRBJ2-2,.,TGCGCCAGCAGCCAAGTGGGCCTTCGAGAGCTGTTTTTT,CASSQVGLRELFF
TRBV9,TRBD1,TRBJ1-5,.,TGTGCCAGCAGCGAGGGGACAGGGGTCCAGCCCCAGCATTTT,CASSEGTGVQPQHF
TRBV14,.,TRBJ1-1,.,TGTGCCAGCAGCCAGATTCGGACAGAGAACACTGAAGCTTTCTTT,CASSQIRTENTEAFF
TRBV27,.,TRBJ2-1,.,TGTGCCAGCAGTCTCAGCCTTTACAATGAGCAGTTCTTC,CASSLSLYNEQFF
TRBV11-2,.,TRBJ2-3,.,TGTGCCAGCAGCCGCGCGGGGTCGGAGCGGATTGACACAGATACGCAGTATTTT,CASSRAGSERIDTDTQYF
TRBV11-2,.,TRBJ2-7,once,TGTGCCAGCATAGCCCACGACGAGCAGTACTTC,CASIAHDEQYF
TRBV13,.,TRBJ2-3,.,TGTGCCAGCAGGGCCGCCGGCACAGATACGCAGTATTTT,CASRAAGTDTQYF
TRBV27,.,TRBJ2-5,.,TGTGCCAGCAGTTTAGTTGTTTCGGAGACCCAGTACTTC,CASSLVVSETQYF
TRBV7-6,.,TRBJ2-1,.,TGTGCCAGCAGCTTAGACCTTTTGGATGAGCAGTTCTTC,CASSLDLLDEQFF
TRBV7-8,TRBD2,TRBJ2-7,.,TGTGCCAGCAGCGGGGGACTAGTCACCCAGTACTTC,CASSGGLVTQYF
TRBV6-6,.,TRBJ2-1,.,TGTGCCAGCCTGGAAGCAATCTCGACCTACAATGAGCAGTTCTTC,CASLEAISTYNEQFF
TRBV6-5,.,TRBJ2-2,.,TGTGCCAGCAGTTACTTCGGGACGGATACCGGGGAGCTGTTTTTT,CASSYFGTDTGELFF
TRBV15,TRBD1,TRBJ2-7,.,TGTGCCACCTCAGGAAACGAGACAGGGGGTTCCTACGAGCAGTACTTC,CATSGNETGGSYEQYF
TRBV27,.,TRBJ2-1,.,TGTGCCAGTTCCGTAGGGGTGGGTTACAATGAGCAGTTCTTC,CASSVGVGYNEQFF
TRBV7-9,.,TRBJ1-3,.,TGTGCCAGCAGCCCCCCCGTTGTGGACGTGGGCACCATATATTTT,CASSPPVVDVGTIYF
TRBV27,.,TRBJ1-5,.,TGTGCCAGCAGGACTTCGGGGAACGGTCAGCCCCAGCATTTT,CASRTSGNGQPQHF
TRBV12-5,TRBD1,TRBJ1-2,.,TGTGCTAGTGGTTTGTCAGGGGGCAATAGGGACGGCTACACCTTC,CASGLSGGNRDGYTF
TRBV11-2,.,TRBJ2-7,.,TGTGCCAGCAGCTTAGCCGACTTCTACGAGCAGTACTTC,CASSLADFYEQYF
TRBV5-4,.,TRBJ2-1,once,TGTGCCAGCAGCGACCGGACCGACTACAATGAGCAGTTCTTC,CASSDRTDYNEQFF
TRBV19,.,TRBJ1-5,.,TGTGCCAGTAGTATTGGTGGTGGGGGGTTTCAGCCCCAGCATTTT,CASSIGGGGFQPQHF
TRBV2,.,TRBJ2-7,.,TGTGCCACCTCAGTAAACATCTACGAGCAGTACTTC,CATSVNIYEQYF
TRBV9,TRBD2,TRBJ2-5,.,TGTGCCAGCAGCGTAGGGCTAGCGGGGATCCAAGAGACCCAGTACTTC,CASSVGLAGIQETQYF
TRBV30,TRBD1,TRBJ2-1,.,TGTGCCTGGAGACAGGGGGGCAGCTCCTACAATGAGCAGTTCTTC,CAWRQGGSSYNEQFF
TRBV10-3,.,TRBJ1-4,once,TGTGCCATCTGGGCGGGGGCGAGTGAAAAACTGTTTTTT,CAIWAGASEKLFF
TRBV13,TRBD1,TRBJ1-1,.,TGTGCCAGCAGCCCAGGGGGGACGAACACTGAAGCTTTCTTT,CASSPGGTNTEAFF